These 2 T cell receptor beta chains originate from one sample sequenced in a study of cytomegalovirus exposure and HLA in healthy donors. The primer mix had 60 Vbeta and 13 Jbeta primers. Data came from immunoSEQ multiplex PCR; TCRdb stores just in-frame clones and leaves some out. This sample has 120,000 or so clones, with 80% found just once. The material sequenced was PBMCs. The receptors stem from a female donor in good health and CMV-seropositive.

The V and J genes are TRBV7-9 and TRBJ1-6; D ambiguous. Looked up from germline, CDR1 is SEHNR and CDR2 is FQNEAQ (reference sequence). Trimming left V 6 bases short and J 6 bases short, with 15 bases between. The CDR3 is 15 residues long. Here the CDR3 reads CASSPSGPVNSPLHF. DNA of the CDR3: TGTGCCAGCAGTCCCTCGGGTCCCGTTAATTCACCCCTCCACTTT. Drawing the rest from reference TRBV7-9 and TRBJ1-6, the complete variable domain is DTGVSQNPRHKITKRGQNVTFRCDPISEHNRLYWYRQTLGQGPEFLTYFQNEAQLEKSRLLSDRFSAERPKGSFSTLEIQRTEQGDSAMYLCASSPSGPVNSPLHFGNGTRLTVT.

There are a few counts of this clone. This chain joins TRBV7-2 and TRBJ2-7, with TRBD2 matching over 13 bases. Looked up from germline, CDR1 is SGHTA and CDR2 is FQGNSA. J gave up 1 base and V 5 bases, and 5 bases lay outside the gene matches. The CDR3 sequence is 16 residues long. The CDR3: CASSRLAGGLSYEQYF. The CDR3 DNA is TGTGCCAGCAGCCGACTAGCGGGGGGCCTATCCTACGAGCAGTACTTC.